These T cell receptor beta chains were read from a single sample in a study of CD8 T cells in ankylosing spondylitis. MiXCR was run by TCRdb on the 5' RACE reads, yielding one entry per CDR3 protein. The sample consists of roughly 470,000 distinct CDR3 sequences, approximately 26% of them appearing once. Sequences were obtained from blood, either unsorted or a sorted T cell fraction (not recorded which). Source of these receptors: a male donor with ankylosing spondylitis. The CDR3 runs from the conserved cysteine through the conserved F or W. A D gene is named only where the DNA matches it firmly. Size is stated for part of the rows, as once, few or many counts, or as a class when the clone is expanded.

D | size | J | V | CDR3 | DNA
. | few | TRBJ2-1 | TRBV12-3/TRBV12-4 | CASSSQLESNEQFF | TGTGCCAGCAGTTCCCAACTAGAATCCAATGAGCAGTTCTTC
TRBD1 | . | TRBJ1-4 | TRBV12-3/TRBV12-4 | CASSTGPRGDEKLFF | TGTGCCAGCAGTACCGGGCCCAGGGGGGATGAAAAACTGTTTTTT
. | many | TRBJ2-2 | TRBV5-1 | CASVDSDTGELFF | TGCGCCAGCGTTGACTCCGACACCGGGGAGCTGTTTTTT
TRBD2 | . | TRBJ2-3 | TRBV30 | CAWRVAGSTDTQYF | TGTGCCTGGAGAGTAGCGGGGAGCACAGATACGCAGTATTTT
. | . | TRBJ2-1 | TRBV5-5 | CASRALLTGMSNEQFF | TGTGCCAGCAGAGCCCTTCTTACAGGGATGAGCAATGAGCAGTTCTTC
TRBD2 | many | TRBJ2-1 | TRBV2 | CASSVSGRAENEQFF | TGTGCCAGCAGTGTGAGCGGGAGGGCGGAGAATGAGCAGTTCTTC
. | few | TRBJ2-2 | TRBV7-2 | CASSLLGGLAGELFF | TGTGCCAGCAGCTTATTAGGGGGGCTAGCCGGGGAGCTGTTTTTT
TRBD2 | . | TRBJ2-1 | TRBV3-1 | CASSQWGLAGGLSSYNEQFF | TGTGCCAGCAGCCAATGGGGACTAGCGGGAGGGCTTAGCTCCTACAATGAGCAGTTCTTC
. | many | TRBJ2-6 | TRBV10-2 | CASSESIPSGANVLTF | TGCGCCAGCAGTGAGTCGATCCCCTCTGGGGCCAACGTCCTGACTTTC
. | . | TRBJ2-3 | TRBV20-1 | CSAARRMARGDTQYF | TGCAGTGCTGCCCGCCGGATGGCGAGAGGGGATACGCAGTATTTT
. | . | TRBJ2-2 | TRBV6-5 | CASSYSGAANTGELFF | TGTGCCAGCAGTTACTCGGGGGCGGCGAACACCGGGGAGCTGTTTTTT
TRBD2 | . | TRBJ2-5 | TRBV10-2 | CASTNTGGGETQYF | TGCGCCAGCACCAATACCGGGGGAGGGGAGACCCAGTACTTC
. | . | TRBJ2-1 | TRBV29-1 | CSVETRLSYNEQFF | TGCAGCGTTGAAACACGATTATCCTACAATGAGCAGTTCTTC
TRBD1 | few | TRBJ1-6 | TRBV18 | CASSPTGTGTSPLHF | TGTGCCAGCTCACCAACCGGGACAGGGACTTCACCCCTCCACTTT
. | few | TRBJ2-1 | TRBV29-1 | CSVGGDKVGFF | TGCAGCGTTGGGGGGGACAAGGTTGGGTTCTTC
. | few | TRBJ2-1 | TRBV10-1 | CASSESPEDEQFF | TGCGCCAGCAGTGAGTCCCCAGAGGATGAGCAGTTCTTC
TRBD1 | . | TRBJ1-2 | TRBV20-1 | CSTRDRGRNYGYTF | TGCAGTACCCGGGACAGGGGACGAAACTATGGCTACACCTTC
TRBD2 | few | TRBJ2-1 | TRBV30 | CAWTPLGTTYNEQFF | TGTGCCTGGACCCCCCTCGGGACTACTTACAATGAGCAGTTCTTC
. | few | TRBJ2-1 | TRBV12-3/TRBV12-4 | CASSSANRAHNEQFF | TGTGCCAGCAGTTCGGCCAATCGAGCGCACAATGAGCAGTTCTTC
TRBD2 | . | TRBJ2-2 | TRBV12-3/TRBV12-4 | CASSPSGRRGGELFF | TGTGCCAGCAGTCCTAGCGGGAGGAGAGGCGGGGAGCTGTTTTTT
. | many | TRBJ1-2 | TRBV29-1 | CSVETYGYTF | TGCAGCGTGGAGACCTATGGCTACACCTTC
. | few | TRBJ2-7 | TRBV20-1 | CSARYQIHEQYF | TGCAGTGCTAGATATCAAATCCACGAGCAGTACTTC
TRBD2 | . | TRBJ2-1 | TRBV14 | CASSQSLGTSGYNEQFF | TGTGCCAGCAGCCAAAGTTTAGGGACTAGCGGATACAATGAGCAGTTCTTC
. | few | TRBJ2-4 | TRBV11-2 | CASSSLIRAGATQYF | TGTGCCAGCAGCTCCTTAATTAGGGCAGGGGCCACTCAGTACTTC
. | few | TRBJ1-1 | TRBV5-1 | CASSLGVGIMNTEAFF | TGCGCCAGCAGCTTGGGTGTCGGCATCATGAACACTGAAGCTTTCTTT
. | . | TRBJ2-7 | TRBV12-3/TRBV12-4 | CASSRGPRDNYEQYF | TGTGCCAGCAGCCGGGGACCTCGGGATAACTACGAGCAGTACTTC
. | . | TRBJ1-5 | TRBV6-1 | CASSRKGDSNQPQHF | TGTGCCAGCAGTCGAAAGGGGGATAGCAATCAGCCCCAGCATTTT
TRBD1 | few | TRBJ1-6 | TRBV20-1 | CSANDRGQNSPLHF | TGCAGTGCGAATGACAGGGGCCAAAATTCACCCCTCCACTTT